A single sample is the source of the 8 T cell receptor beta chains below, sequenced in a study of neurological immune-mediated disorders (dated 2019 in TCRdb). Library method: 5' RACE. TCRdb records Illumina HiSeq 2500 as the sequencer. Clones were called with MiXCR by TCRdb after fastp trimmed the public reads at Q25, and only in-frame beta chains were retained. Rows merge per CDR3 protein into single entries with the most common DNA and genes. Recorded for this sample are 30,000 to 40,000 distinct CDR3 sequences; 3.5% to 4.5% of them occurred a single time. The ten largest clones represent roughly 2% of the sample. Sequenced input: PBMCs. These receptors were obtained from a man aged 30 to 39 with multiple sclerosis.

This clonotype was found many times. CDR3 residues: CASSWDRPTDTQYF. The CDR3 bases are TGTGCCAGCAGTTGGGACAGACCCACAGATACGCAGTATTTT. The rearrangement joins TRBV12-3 or TRBV12-4 to TRBJ2-3, with 7 bases lining up with TRBD1. The ends lost 4 bases at V and 2 bases at J; junction bases unmatched: 3. This CDR3 comprises 14 residues.

This clonotype was counted at least ten times. The chain links TRBV27 to TRBJ1-4; TRBD1 is a possible D gene (6 bases). Germline CDR1 is MNHEY and CDR2 is SMNVEV (reference sequence). The CDR3 runs 14 residues. The V and J ends lost 5 bases and 7 bases respectively, with 14 bases between them. As DNA, the CDR3 is TGTGCCAGCAGTCTACAGGGACGGACTGAAAAACTGTTTTTT. This sequence encodes CASSLQGRTEKLFF.

This clonotype has at least ten counts. V and J are TRBV20-1 and TRBJ1-1; tentative D call: TRBD1 (6 bases). This CDR3 is built from 13 residues. V lost 0 bases and J lost 10, with 15 bases in between. Looked up from germline, CDR1 is DFQATT and CDR2 is SNEGSKA (reference sequence). The CDR3 DNA sequence: TGCAGTGCTAGAGAGGGACAAGGGATTTTAGCTTTCTTT. This gives the protein CSAREGQGILAFF.

This clonotype was detected many times. The V call is TRBV21-1, the J call TRBJ2-1; the table gives TRBD1 as D, unverified against the DNA. TRBV21-1 is termed a pseudogene. The CDR3 extends over 14 amino acids. CDR3 sequence (DNA): TGTGCCAGCAGCACACGGGACCGTCACAATGAGCAGTTCTTC. Protein product: CASSTRDRHNEQFF.

The table lists this clonotype with many counts. The J gene is TRBJ1-2, the V gene TRBV20-1; tentative D call: TRBD1 (6 bases). Germline CDR1 reads DFQATT; CDR2 reads SNEGSKA (reference sequence). This CDR3 has 17 amino acids. V lost 0 bases, J lost 1 base, and 18 bases lay in between. CDR3 sequence reads: CSARDLQGSPFNYGYTF. The CDR3 coding sequence is TGCAGTGCTAGAGATCTACAGGGCTCCCCATTTAACTATGGCTACACCTTC.

This clonotype occurred many times. V and J are TRBV5-1 and TRBJ1-1; 7 bases are a match to TRBD1. V shed 4 bases, J shed 0 bases, and the junction held 21 bases outside the gene matches. The germline CDR1 and CDR2 sequences are SGHRS and YFSETQ. This CDR3 is built from 20 residues. The CDR3 DNA sequence: TGCGCCAGCAGCCTACCTCCCTCCCGGGACAGACTATCCATGAACACTGAAGCTTTCTTT. Residues: CASSLPPSRDRLSMNTEAFF.

This clonotype has more than one count but fewer than ten. The chain combines TRBV5-1 with TRBJ1-5; no clear D gene. CDR3 length equals 13 residues. Trimming shortened V by 5 bases and J by 4 bases, and 10 bases separated the two germline ends. Germline V CDR1 and CDR2: SGHRS, YFSETQ. The CDR3 DNA follows: TGCGCCAGCAGTTCAGGAGCTAATCAGCCCCAGCATTTT. Protein sequence: CASSSGANQPQHF.

This clonotype was recorded a few times. This may arise from a read error, as a much more abundant clone is one base away. The CDR3 sequence: CASSQGTGGELFF. The CDR3 region has the DNA TGTGCCAGCAGCCAAGGAACGGGCGGGGAGCTGTTTTTT. V gene TRBV7-8 combines with J gene TRBJ2-2; no clear D. CDR1 SGHVS and CDR2 FQNEAQ come from the germline V gene. V was trimmed by 5 bases and J by 7 bases, leaving 11 bases between them. CDR3 length: 13 residues.